This TCR beta chain was recorded in a study of beta chain features in type 1 diabetes. Study context: Over all samples combined, fewer than 140,000,000 sorted cells were examined. General study results and limits: Fewer junction insertions and more nucleotide deletions appeared in type 1 diabetes patients.

This clone was picked up a small number of times. Its antigen remains unknown. Germline CDR1 and CDR2: KGHSH and LQKENI. The CDR3 covers 15 residues. Trimming left V 2 bases short and J 1 base short, with 11 bases between. Of the isolated RNA, all was reverse transcribed, and so the sequenced material was expressed TCRB transcripts. Assay used: immunoSEQ multiplex PCR; TCRdb lists only in-frame clones, some missing. The sample carries about 360,000 clones, roughly 13% recorded once. Donors contributed one heparinised blood draw apiece, averaging about 116 mL. Stem cell-like memory, regulatory, central memory and naive CD4+ cells were sorted via CD45RO/CCR7/CD25/CD127/CD95/CD27.

The sequencing sample was made of naive CD4+ T cells from blood. The V call is TRBV18, the J call TRBJ1-1, with D possibly being TRBD1 (5 bases). The receptor was derived from a man between 18 and 29 years old in good health. The CDR3 bases are TGTGCCAGCTCACCAAACCCCCAGGGGAACACTGAAGCTTTCTTT. Its translation: CASSPNPQGNTEAFF.